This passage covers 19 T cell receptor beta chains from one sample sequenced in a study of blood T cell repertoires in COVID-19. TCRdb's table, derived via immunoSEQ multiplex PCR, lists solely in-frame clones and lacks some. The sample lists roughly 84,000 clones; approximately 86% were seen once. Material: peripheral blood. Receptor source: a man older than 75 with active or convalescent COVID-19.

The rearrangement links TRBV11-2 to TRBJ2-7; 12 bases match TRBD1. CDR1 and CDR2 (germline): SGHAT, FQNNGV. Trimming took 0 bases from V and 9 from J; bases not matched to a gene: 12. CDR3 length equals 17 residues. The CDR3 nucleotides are TGTGCCAGCAGCTTAGATAGTGTTGGGACAGGGGGCCCGCCGCAGTACGTC. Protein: CASSLDSVGTGGPPQYV.

The CDR3 nucleotides are TGCAGCGTGCGGGGCCAAACTTATGCCGGGGAGCTGTTTTTT. Its translation is CSVRGQTYAGELFF. The V gene is TRBV29-1, the J gene TRBJ2-2, with TRBD2 as a possible D gene (6 bases). Germline CDR1 SQVTM, CDR2 ANQGSEA. This CDR3 has 14 amino acids. V was shortened by 6 bases and J by 6 bases, with 17 bases between the two germline ends.

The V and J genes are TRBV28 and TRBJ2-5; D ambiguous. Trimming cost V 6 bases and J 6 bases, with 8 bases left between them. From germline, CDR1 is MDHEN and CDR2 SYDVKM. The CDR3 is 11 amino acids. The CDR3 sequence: CASSQTQTQYF. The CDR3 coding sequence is TGTGCCAGCAGCCAAACACAGACCCAGTACTTC.

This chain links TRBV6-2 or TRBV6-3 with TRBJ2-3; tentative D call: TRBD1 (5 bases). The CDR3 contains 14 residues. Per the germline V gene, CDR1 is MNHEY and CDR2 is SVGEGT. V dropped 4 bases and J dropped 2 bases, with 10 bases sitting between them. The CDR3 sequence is CASSWGGTTDTQYF. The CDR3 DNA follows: TGTGCCAGCAGTTGGGGCGGCACCACAGATACGCAGTATTTT.

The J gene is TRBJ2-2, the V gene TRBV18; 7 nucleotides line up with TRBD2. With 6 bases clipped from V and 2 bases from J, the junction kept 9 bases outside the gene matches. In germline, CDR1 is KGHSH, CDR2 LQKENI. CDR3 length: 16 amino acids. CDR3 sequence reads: CASSPTGTTNTGELFF. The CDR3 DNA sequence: TGTGCCAGCTCTCCGACCGGGACTACTAACACCGGGGAGCTGTTTTTT. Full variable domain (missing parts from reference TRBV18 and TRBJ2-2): NAGVMQNPRHLVRRRGQEARLRCSPMKGHSHVYWYRQLPEEGLKFMVYLQKENIIDESGMPKERFSAEFPKEGPSILRIQQVVRGDSAAYFCASSPTGTTNTGELFFGEGSRLTVL.

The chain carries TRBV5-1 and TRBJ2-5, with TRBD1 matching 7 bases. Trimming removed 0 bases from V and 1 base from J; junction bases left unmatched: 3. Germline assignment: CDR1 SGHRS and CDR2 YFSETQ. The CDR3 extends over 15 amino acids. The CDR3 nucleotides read TGCGCCAGCAGCTTGGCTGCAGGGGGCCAAGAGACCCAGTACTTC. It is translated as CASSLAAGGQETQYF.

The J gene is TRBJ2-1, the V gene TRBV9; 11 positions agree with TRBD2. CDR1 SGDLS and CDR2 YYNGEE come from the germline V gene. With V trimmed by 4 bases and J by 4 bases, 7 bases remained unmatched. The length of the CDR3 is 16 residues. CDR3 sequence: CASSRRLAGPYNEQFF. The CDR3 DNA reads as TGTGCCAGCAGCCGGAGACTAGCGGGGCCTTACAATGAGCAGTTCTTC.

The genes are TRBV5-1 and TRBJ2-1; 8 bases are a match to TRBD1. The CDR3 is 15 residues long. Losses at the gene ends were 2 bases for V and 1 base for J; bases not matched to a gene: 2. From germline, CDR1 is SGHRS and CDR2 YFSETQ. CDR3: CASSFQGASYNEQFF. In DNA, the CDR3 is TGCGCCAGCAGCTTCCAGGGGGCATCCTACAATGAGCAGTTCTTC.

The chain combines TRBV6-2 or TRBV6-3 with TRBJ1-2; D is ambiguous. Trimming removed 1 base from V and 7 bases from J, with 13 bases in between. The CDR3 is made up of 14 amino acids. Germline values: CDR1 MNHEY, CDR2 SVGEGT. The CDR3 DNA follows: TGTGCCAGCAGTTACTATAGGGAGGGAGGTGGCTACACCTTC. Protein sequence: CASSYYREGGGYTF.

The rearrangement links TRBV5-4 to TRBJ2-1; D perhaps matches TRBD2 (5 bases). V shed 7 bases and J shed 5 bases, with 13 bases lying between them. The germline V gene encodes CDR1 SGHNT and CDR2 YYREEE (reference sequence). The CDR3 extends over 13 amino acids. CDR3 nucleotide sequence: TGTGCCAGCCGGGGTTCCGGTCACAATGAGCAGTTCTTC. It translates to CASRGSGHNEQFF.

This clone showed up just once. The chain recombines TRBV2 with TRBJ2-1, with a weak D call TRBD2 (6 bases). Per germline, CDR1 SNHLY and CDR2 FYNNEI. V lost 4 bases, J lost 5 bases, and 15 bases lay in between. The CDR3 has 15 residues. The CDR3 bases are TGTGCCAGCAGTGGGACTACCGAAGAGCACAATGAGCAGTTCTTC. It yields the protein CASSGTTEEHNEQFF.

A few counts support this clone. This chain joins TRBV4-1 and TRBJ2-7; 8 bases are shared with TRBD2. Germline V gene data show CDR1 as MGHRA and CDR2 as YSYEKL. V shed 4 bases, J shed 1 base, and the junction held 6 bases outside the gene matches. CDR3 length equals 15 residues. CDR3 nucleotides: TGCGCCAGCAGCCTTGGAACGGGGGGGTCCTACGAGCAGTACGTC. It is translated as CASSLGTGGSYEQYV.

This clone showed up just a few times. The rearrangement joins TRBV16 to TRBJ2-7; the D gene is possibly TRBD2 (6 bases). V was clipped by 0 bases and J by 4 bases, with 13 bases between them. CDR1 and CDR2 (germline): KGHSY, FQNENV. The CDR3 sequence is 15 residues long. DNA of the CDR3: TGTGCCAGCAGCCAATCTGCGGGGTCTGGTTACGAGCAGTACGTC. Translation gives CASSQSAGSGYEQYV.

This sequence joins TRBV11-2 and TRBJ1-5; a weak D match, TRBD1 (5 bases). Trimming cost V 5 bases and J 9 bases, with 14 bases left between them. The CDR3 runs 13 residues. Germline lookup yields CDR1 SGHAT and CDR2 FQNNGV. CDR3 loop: CASSRGGSWPQHF. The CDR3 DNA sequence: TGTGCCAGCAGCCGCGGGGGGAGTTGGCCCCAGCATTTT.

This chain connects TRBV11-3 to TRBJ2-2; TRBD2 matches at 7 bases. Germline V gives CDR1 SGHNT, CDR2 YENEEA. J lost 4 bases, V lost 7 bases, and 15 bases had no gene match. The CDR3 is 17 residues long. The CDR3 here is CASNWDSGLGGTGELFF. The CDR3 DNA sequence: TGTGCCAGCAACTGGGATAGTGGACTAGGCGGCACCGGGGAGCTGTTTTTT.

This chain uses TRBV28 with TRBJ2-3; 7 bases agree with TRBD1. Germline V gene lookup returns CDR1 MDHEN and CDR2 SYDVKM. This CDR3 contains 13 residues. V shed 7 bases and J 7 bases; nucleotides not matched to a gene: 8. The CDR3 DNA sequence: TGTGCCAGCATAGGACAGGTTACGCATACGCAGTATTTT. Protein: CASIGQVTHTQYF. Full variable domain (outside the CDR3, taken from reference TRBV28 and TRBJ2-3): DVKVTQSSRYLVKRTGEKVFLECVQDMDHENMFWYRQDPGLGLRLIYFSYDVKMKEKGDIPEGYSVSREKKERFSLILESASTNQTSMYLCASIGQVTHTQYFGPGTRLTVL.

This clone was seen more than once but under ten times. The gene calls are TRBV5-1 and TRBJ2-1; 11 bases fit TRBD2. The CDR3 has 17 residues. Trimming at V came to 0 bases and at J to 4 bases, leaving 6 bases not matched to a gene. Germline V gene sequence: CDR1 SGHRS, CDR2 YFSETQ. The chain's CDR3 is CASSLGDRLAGYNEQFF. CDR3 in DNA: TGCGCCAGCAGCTTGGGGGATAGACTAGCGGGATACAATGAGCAGTTCTTC. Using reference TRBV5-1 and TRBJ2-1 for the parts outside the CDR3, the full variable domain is KAGVTQTPRYLIKTRGQQVTLSCSPISGHRSVSWYQQTPGQGLQFLFEYFSETQRNKGNFPGRFSGRQFSNSRSEMNVSTLELGDSALYLCASSLGDRLAGYNEQFFGPGTRLTVL.

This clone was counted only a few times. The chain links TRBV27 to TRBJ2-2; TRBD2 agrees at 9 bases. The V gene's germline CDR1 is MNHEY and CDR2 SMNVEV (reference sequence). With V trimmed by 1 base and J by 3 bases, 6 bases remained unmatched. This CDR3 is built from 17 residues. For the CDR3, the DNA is TGTGCCAGCAGTTTATTTGGCGGGAGGGCCGACACCGGGGAGCTGTTTTTT. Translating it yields CASSLFGGRADTGELFF.

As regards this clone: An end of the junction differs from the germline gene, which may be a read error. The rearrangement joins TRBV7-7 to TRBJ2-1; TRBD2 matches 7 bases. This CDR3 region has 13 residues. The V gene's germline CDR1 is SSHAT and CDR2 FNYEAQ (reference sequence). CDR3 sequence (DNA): TGTGCTAGCAGCGTGGGGGGGACGGATGAGCAGTTCTTC. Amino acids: CASSVGGTDEQFF.